These T cell receptor beta chains were read from a single sample in a study of shared clonotypes between healthy human individuals. The table came from immunoSEQ multiplex PCR; TCRdb's copy has only in-frame clones and leaves some out. This table holds some 1.4 million clones, roughly 97% found once. What was sequenced was naive CD4+ T cells sorted from blood. The source is a man aged 30-40 years in good health. Each CDR3 is given with its conserved first and last residue. The D gene is left open where the match is weak. Not every row has a clone size; where given, it reads once, few, many or a size class.

>.|.|TRBJ2-1|TRBV18|12
TGTGCCAGCTCACCAGGGGAAAATGAGCAGTTCTTC
CASSPGENEQFF
>.|.|TRBJ2-3|TRBV15|16
TGTGCCACCAGCAGAGATCGCGGCGGGAGCACAGATACGCAGTATTTT
CATSRDRGGSTDTQYF
>TRBD1|.|TRBJ2-7|TRBV5-4|14
TGTGCCAGCAGCTCCCCGACAGGGCCCCACGAGCAGTACTTC
CASSSPTGPHEQYF
>.|.|TRBJ2-2|TRBV5-1|16
TGCGCCAGCAGCTTGGGGCAGGGGATGAACACCGGGGAGCTGTTTTTT
CASSLGQGMNTGELFF
>TRBD2|.|TRBJ2-7|TRBV10-3|14
TGTGCCATCAGTGAGTCGCTAGCGGCTTACGAGCAGTACTTC
CAISESLAAYEQYF
>TRBD1|.|TRBJ2-7|TRBV7-9|15
TGTGCCAGCAGCTCGACCGGGACAGGAGCCTACGAGCAGTACTTC
CASSSTGTGAYEQYF
>.|.|TRBJ1-2|TRBV5-6|16
TGTGCCAGCAGCTTGGCAGGATCCCTGAGGAGGCATGGCTACACCTTC
CASSLAGSLRRHGYTF
>.|once|TRBJ1-5|TRBV6-1|16
TGTGCCAGCAGTGAACCGGGGGGTAGCGGCAATCAGCCCCAGCATTTT
CASSEPGGSGNQPQHF
>.|.|TRBJ2-3|TRBV28|15
TGTGCCAGCAGTTTGGGGCCGGTGAGCACAGATACGCAGTATTTT
CASSLGPVSTDTQYF
>.|.|TRBJ1-1|TRBV18|13
TGTGCCAGCTCTCCGGCCAGGGGAGTTGAAGCTTTCTTT
CASSPARGVEAFF
>.|.|TRBJ1-4|TRBV27|15
TGTGCCAGCAGTTTATCGAGACAGCCAAATGAAAAACTGTTTTTT
CASSLSRQPNEKLFF
>.|.|TRBJ2-3|TRBV15|19
TGTGCCACCAGCAGAGATTTCGCGCGGGGGACAGAGGAGGTAGATACGCAGTATTTT
CATSRDFARGTEEVDTQYF
>.|.|TRBJ1-5|TRBV7-9|15
TGTGCCAGCAGCCGAGTGAAAGGGGCCAATCAGCCCCAGCATTTT
CASSRVKGANQPQHF
>TRBD2|once|TRBJ2-5|TRBV5-1|17
TGCGCCAGCAGCTTCCTCCGGACTAGCGGAGAGGGGGAGACCCAGTACTTC
CASSFLRTSGEGETQYF